These 13 T cell receptor beta chains were all obtained from the same sample, sequenced in a study of identical twins. MiXCR, run by TCRdb on the 5' RACE reads, gives a single entry per CDR3 protein. The sample records hundreds of thousands of distinct CDR3 sequences, roughly 18% being singletons. These data were also reused for a study on T cells expressing NK-cell markers.

Material for sequencing was PBMCs. The source is a woman aged 18 to 35 in good health.

This clonotype has only a few counts. J is TRBJ2-1 and V is TRBV20-1; D is perhaps TRBD2 (6 bases). Trimming left V 3 bases short and J 5 bases short, with 11 bases between. The CDR3 has 13 amino acids. Germline lookup yields CDR1 DFQATT and CDR2 SNEGSKA (reference sequence). The CDR3 nucleotides are TGCAGTGCTAGGACTGGGACTCACAATGAGCAGTTCTTC. Translated: CSARTGTHNEQFF.

This rearrangement joins TRBV7-8 to TRBJ2-5, with D perhaps matching TRBD1 or TRBD2 (5 bases each). This CDR3 is 13 amino acids long. The germline V and J ends were trimmed by 5 bases and 9 bases, with 16 bases remaining between them. Germline lookup yields CDR1 SGHVS and CDR2 FQNEAQ. The DNA of the CDR3 is TGTGCCAGCAGCCCCGGGACCCCCGAGGCCCAGTACTTC. This gives the protein CASSPGTPEAQYF.

This clonotype was counted a few times. The rearrangement links TRBV7-9 to TRBJ2-3; no firm D call. The CDR3 is 15 residues long. The V gene's germline CDR1 is SEHNR and CDR2 FQNEAQ (reference sequence). The V and J ends lost 1 base and 3 bases respectively, with 11 bases between them. This chain's CDR3 is CASSLVEVGTDTQYF. CDR3 in DNA: TGTGCCAGCAGCTTAGTCGAGGTGGGGACAGATACGCAGTATTTT.

This clonotype showed up just a few times. This chain uses TRBV20-1 with TRBJ2-3, with D unresolved. V dropped 7 bases and J dropped 2 bases, with 13 bases sitting between them. There are 13 residues in the CDR3. Germline V gene data show CDR1 as DFQATT and CDR2 as SNEGSKA (reference sequence). The CDR3 bases are TGCAGTGGTGAGGCCTCGACCACAGATACGCAGTATTTT. Its protein product is CSGEASTTDTQYF.

Concerning this clonotype itself: At one end, the junction sequence differs from germline, possibly due to a read error. The chain uses TRBV6-5 and TRBJ1-4; D is ambiguous. The length of the CDR3 is 15 residues. Germline V gives CDR1 MNHEY, CDR2 SVGAGI. CDR3 loop: CASSDSGLSDEKLFF. CDR3 bases: TGTGCCAGCAGTGACTCAGGCTTATCGGATGAAAAACTGTTTTTT.

This clonotype occurred a few times. V usage is TRBV30 and J usage is TRBJ1-2; D unclear. Germline loops: CDR1 GTSNPN, CDR2 SVGIG (reference sequence). The CDR3 spans 13 residues. V lost 4 bases and J lost 0, with 9 bases in between. CDR3 bases: TGTGCCTGGACCCCCGGAGCTAACTATGGCTACACCTTC. Encoded protein: CAWTPGANYGYTF.

This clonotype appeared a few times. The chain joins TRBV25-1 to TRBJ2-7, with TRBD1 identical over 8 bases. Germline V CDR1 and CDR2: MGHDK, SYGVNS. The CDR3 loop spans 14 amino acids. V dropped 4 bases and J dropped 4; count of bases not matched to a gene: 6. The CDR3 DNA reads TGTGCCAGCAGTGGCGGACAGGGACTGTACGAGCAGTACTTC. It specifies CASSGGQGLYEQYF.

The V gene is TRBV12-3 or TRBV12-4, the J gene TRBJ2-1; D uncertain. The V and J ends lost 3 bases and 7 bases respectively, with 10 bases between them. This CDR3 contains 13 residues. CDR3 loop: CASSLVGLNEQFF. The CDR3, as DNA: TGTGCCAGCAGTTTGGTGGGGTTGAATGAGCAGTTCTTC.

The rearrangement uses TRBV30 and TRBJ2-7; D not certain. From germline, CDR1 is GTSNPN and CDR2 SVGIG (reference sequence). This CDR3 spans 13 amino acids. V lost 3 bases to trimming and J lost 0 bases, with 9 bases between them. The DNA for the CDR3 is TGTGCCTGGAGGAATCCAAGCTCCTACGAGCAGTACTTC. This sequence encodes CAWRNPSSYEQYF.

In regard to this clonotype: A read error may produce the germline difference seen at one junction end. The chain carries TRBV12-3 or TRBV12-4 and TRBJ2-3; D gene uncertain. The CDR3 is made up of 15 amino acids. The CDR3 DNA is TGTGCCTGCAGACCGTGGGCCGGACCCAAGGGCGCGCAGTATTTT. It codes for CACRPWAGPKGAQYF.

This clonotype was picked up a small number of times. The chain couples TRBV4-3 to TRBJ1-4, with TRBD1 matching 9 bases. Trimming removed 7 bases from V and 8 bases from J; junction bases left unmatched: 11. This CDR3 contains 15 residues. Germline V gives CDR1 LGHNA, CDR2 YSLEER. The CDR3 nucleotides read TGCGCCAGCACTTGGACTTGGACAGGGGCGGAAAAACTGTTTTTT. It yields the protein CASTWTWTGAEKLFF.

This sequence joins TRBV12-3 or TRBV12-4 and TRBJ2-1, with a possible D match to TRBD2 (5 bases). This CDR3 has 12 residues. V was trimmed by 6 bases and J by 6 bases, leaving 9 bases between them. CDR3 DNA: TGTGCCAGCAGGGTCGGAGGCAATGAGCAGTTCTTC. It translates to CASRVGGNEQFF.

CDR3 amino acids: CASTTQINSPLHF. Here the CDR3 DNA reads TGCGCCAGCACAACACAGATTAATTCACCCCTCCACTTT. The rearrangement uses TRBV5-1 and TRBJ1-6; no reliable D call. Trimming left V 6 bases short and J 6 bases short, with 10 bases between. The germline CDR1 and CDR2 sequences are SGHRS and YFSETQ. The CDR3 sequence is 13 residues long.